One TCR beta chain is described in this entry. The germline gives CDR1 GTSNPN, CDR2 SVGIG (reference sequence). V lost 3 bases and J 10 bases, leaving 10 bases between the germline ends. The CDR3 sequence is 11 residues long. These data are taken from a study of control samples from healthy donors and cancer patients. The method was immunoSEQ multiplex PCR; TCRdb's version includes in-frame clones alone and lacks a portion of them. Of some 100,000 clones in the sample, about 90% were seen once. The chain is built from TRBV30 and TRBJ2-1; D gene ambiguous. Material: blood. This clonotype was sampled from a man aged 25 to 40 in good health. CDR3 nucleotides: TGTGCCTGGAGCCTCGAAGGAGAGCAGTTCTTC. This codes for CAWSLEGEQFF.